Following are 32 T cell receptor beta chains from one sample sequenced in a study of breast tumors, draining lymph nodes, adjacent tissues. Breast cancer patients provided tissue from their axillary draining lymph nodes. TCRdb independently ran MiXCR on the multiplex PCR reads; one entry per CDR3 protein. The sample includes 200,000 or so distinct CDR3 sequences, 30% to 40% of them seen just once. The source material was axillary lymph node tissue. The receptors were gathered from a female donor with breast cancer. Some clones in this sample may be carry-over from other donors' samples.

V and J are TRBV29-1 and TRBJ2-5; 12 bases are a match to TRBD1. The CDR3 is 14 residues long. The V gene's germline CDR1 is SQVTM and CDR2 ANQGSEA. V lost 6 bases to trimming and J lost 5 bases; unmatched junction nucleotides: 7. The CDR3 spells CSVGGTGGEETQYF. The CDR3 DNA follows: TGCAGCGTGGGCGGGACAGGGGGCGAGGAGACCCAGTACTTC.

This chain links TRBV6-5 with TRBJ1-4, with D possibly matching TRBD1 (6 bases). The CDR3 contains 15 residues. Germline V gives CDR1 MNHEY, CDR2 SVGAGI. V lost 4 bases to trimming and J lost 7 bases, with 16 bases between them. The CDR3 bases are TGTGCCAGCAGTTTAACGGGGCTCAGGGGTGAAAAACTGTTTTTT. It specifies CASSLTGLRGEKLFF.

In its sample, this clonotype was seen many times. The chain couples TRBV13 to TRBJ2-3, with D perhaps TRBD1 (6 bases). The CDR3 spans 15 residues. CDR1 and CDR2 (germline): PRHDT, FYEKMQ (reference sequence). V was trimmed by 4 bases and J by 4 bases, leaving 15 bases between them. As DNA, the CDR3 is TGTGCCAGCAGCTCCTGGGGGCGAGTTGCAGATACGCAGTATTTT. It yields the protein CASSSWGRVADTQYF.

This clonotype was detected ten times or more. The V and J genes are TRBV7-9 and TRBJ1-2; no reliable D call. Trimming stripped 1 base from V and 1 base from J, with 7 bases between. CDR1 and CDR2 from the germline V gene are SEHNR and FQNEAQ (reference sequence). CDR3 length: 14 amino acids. CDR3 nucleotides: TGTGCCAGCAGCTTAGAGGCCAGTAACTATGGCTACACCTTC. Its protein is CASSLEASNYGYTF.

The genes are TRBV7-6 and TRBJ2-5, with D possibly matching TRBD2 (5 bases). V lost 1 base and J lost 2, with 8 bases in between. Germline V lookup: CDR1 SGHVS, CDR2 FNYEAQ. The CDR3 consists of 14 residues. DNA for the CDR3: TGTGCCAGCAGCTTAGTAGGCGGGCAAGAGACCCAGTACTTC. This gives the protein CASSLVGGQETQYF.

This clonotype was seen at least ten times. The chain links TRBV5-1 to TRBJ2-7; no definite D call. V lost 0 bases to trimming and J lost 2 bases, with 6 bases between them. Germline V gene lookup returns CDR1 SGHRS and CDR2 YFSETQ. CDR3 size: 13 residues. The CDR3 DNA reads TGCGCCAGCAGCTTGGACAGCACCTACGAGCAGTACTTC. Encoded protein: CASSLDSTYEQYF.

This clonotype occurred a few times. V usage is TRBV18 and J usage is TRBJ2-5; tentatively, D is TRBD1 or TRBD2 (5 bases each). CDR1 and CDR2 from the germline V gene are KGHSH and LQKENI. Trimming removed 0 bases at V and 3 bases at J, with 17 bases between. The length of the CDR3 is 17 residues. This CDR3 reads CASSPPNYWQGEETQYF. The DNA of the CDR3 is TGTGCCAGCTCACCACCTAACTATTGGCAGGGAGAAGAGACCCAGTACTTC.

Concerning this clonotype: This may stem from a read error, because a much larger clone lies one nucleotide away. The J gene is TRBJ1-2, the V gene TRBV20-1; 12 bases are shared with TRBD1. The germline V gene encodes CDR1 DFQATT and CDR2 SNEGSKA (reference sequence). V dropped 2 bases and J dropped 8; count of bases not matched to a gene: 6. The CDR3 length is 14 residues. CDR3 in DNA: TGCAGTGCTAGATCGGGACAGGGGGCTGCCGGCTACACCTTC. It is translated as CSARSGQGAAGYTF.

This chain joins TRBV5-1 and TRBJ2-7; TRBD1 matches 7 bases. V was clipped by 0 bases and J by 1 base; unmatched bases: 4. In germline, CDR1 is SGHRS, CDR2 YFSETQ. The CDR3 has 15 amino acids. Written as DNA, the CDR3 is TGCGCCAGCAGCTTGGGACAGGGAATTTCCTACGAGCAGTACTTC. Protein sequence: CASSLGQGISYEQYF. Drawing the rest from reference TRBV5-1 and TRBJ2-7, the complete variable domain is KAGVTQTPRYLIKTRGQQVTLSCSPISGHRSVSWYQQTPGQGLQFLFEYFSETQRNKGNFPGRFSGRQFSNSRSEMNVSTLELGDSALYLCASSLGQGISYEQYFGPGTRLTVT.

This clonotype was observed many times. This chain's CDR3 is CASSPGTGGQFGGRIGSYNEQFF. CDR3 nucleotides: TGTGCCAGTAGTCCCGGGACAGGGGGCCAGTTTGGCGGGAGAATTGGCTCCTACAATGAGCAGTTCTTC. The chain links TRBV19 to TRBJ2-1, with 12 bases identical to TRBD1. The germline V gene has CDR1 LNHDA and CDR2 SQIVND (reference sequence). The CDR3 spans 23 residues. J gave up 0 bases and V 5 bases, and 23 bases lay outside the gene matches.

This clonotype has only a few counts. A clone one base away is much larger, so this may be a read error. V and J are TRBV12-3 or TRBV12-4 and TRBJ2-2, with TRBD2 matching over 15 bases. The CDR3 is 19 amino acids. The ends lost 5 bases at V and 4 bases at J; junction bases unmatched: 11. The CDR3 region is CASSTIAGTSGRSTGELFF. The CDR3 DNA reads as TGTGCCAGCAGTACCATCGCCGGGACTAGCGGGAGGAGCACCGGGGAGCTGTTTTTT.

This clonotype was found many times. The V gene is TRBV3-1, the J gene TRBJ2-7, with TRBD1 matching over 12 bases. This CDR3 is 16 amino acids long. In germline, CDR1 is LGHDT, CDR2 YNNKEL (reference sequence). Unmatched junction bases numbered 8, after V lost 1 base and J lost 7 bases. CDR3 DNA: TGTGCCAGCAGCCAAGTGGGTGGGACAGGGGGCAGGGAGCAGTACTTC. Its translation: CASSQVGGTGGREQYF.

This clonotype was recorded at least ten times. The chain joins TRBV20-1 to TRBJ1-5; D is possibly TRBD1 (6 bases). V lost 0 bases, J lost 5 bases, and 20 bases lay in between. The germline gives CDR1 DFQATT, CDR2 SNEGSKA (reference sequence). The CDR3 sequence is 17 residues long. The CDR3 loop is CSARDSAQWGRDQPQHF. The DNA for the CDR3 is TGCAGTGCTAGAGATTCGGCGCAGTGGGGGCGGGATCAGCCCCAGCATTTT.

This clonotype appeared a few times. The rearrangement uses TRBV11-1 and TRBJ1-1, with 7 bases identical to TRBD1. This CDR3 has 13 residues. Trimming cost V 5 bases and J 8 bases; bases outside gene matches: 8. The germline CDR1 and CDR2 sequences are SGHAT and FQDESV (reference sequence). The CDR3, as DNA: TGTGCCAGCAGCGTATACAGGGGTTCCGAAGCTTTCTTT. This sequence encodes CASSVYRGSEAFF.

The chain joins TRBV7-2 to TRBJ2-1, with 7 nucleotides matching TRBD2. The CDR3 length is 13 residues. Per germline, CDR1 SGHTA and CDR2 FQGNSA. J lost 10 bases, V lost 4 bases, and 7 bases had no gene match. The CDR3 sequence: CASSSGGTGEQFF. The DNA of the CDR3 is TGTGCCAGCAGCTCCGGGGGGACCGGGGAGCAGTTCTTC.

The chain couples TRBV15 to TRBJ2-1; D unclear. The germline V gene has CDR1 LNHNV and CDR2 YYDKDF (reference sequence). V lost 0 bases, J lost 6 bases, and 12 bases lay in between. The CDR3 covers 15 residues. DNA of the CDR3: TGTGCCACCAGCAGAGACTCCCTTCTTCCCAATGAGCAGTTCTTC. Translating it yields CATSRDSLLPNEQFF.

This clonotype was counted many times. The chain joins TRBV6-5 to TRBJ1-5; possibly TRBD1 for D (6 bases). Per the germline V gene, CDR1 is MNHEY and CDR2 is SVGAGI. The CDR3 extends over 13 amino acids. Trimming took off 4 bases at V and 6 bases at J, with 10 bases between the two ends. The CDR3 nucleotides read TGTGCCAGCAGTTCCCGACAGGCTCAGCCCCAGCATTTT. This gives the protein CASSSRQAQPQHF.

This clonotype occurred once. One end of the junction fails to match germline, which may point to a read error. The genes are TRBV2 and TRBJ1-5; D call uncertain. Germline V gene sequence: CDR1 SNHLY, CDR2 FYNNEI. This CDR3 has 15 amino acids. This chain's CDR3 is CASSERGQSSQPPHF. The CDR3 coding sequence is TGTGCCAGCAGTGAAAGAGGGCAGAGCAGTCAACCCCCGCATTTT.

This clonotype showed up just a few times. A clone one base away is much larger, so this may be a read error. The chain carries TRBV5-4 and TRBJ2-5, with 7 bases lining up with TRBD1. The germline gives CDR1 SGHNT, CDR2 YYREEE (reference sequence). The CDR3 runs to 13 residues. The CDR3 loop reads CASSMTGSESQYF. Here the CDR3 DNA reads TGTGCCAGCAGCATGACAGGGTCAGAGTCCCAGTACTTC.

In this sample, this clonotype turned up a few times. This chain connects TRBV19 to TRBJ1-1, with D unclear. This CDR3 has 14 residues. The V gene lost 5 bases and the J gene lost 1 base, with 11 bases spanning the gap. Germline V CDR1 and CDR2: LNHDA, SQIVND (reference sequence). CDR3 protein: CASSSRAGNTEAFF. CDR3 DNA: TGTGCCAGTAGTTCCCGAGCGGGGAACACTGAAGCTTTCTTT.

This clonotype showed up many times. The J gene is TRBJ2-2, the V gene TRBV11-2; TRBD1 aligns across 8 bases. Germline CDR1 SGHAT, CDR2 FQNNGV. This CDR3 spans 16 amino acids. With V trimmed by 7 bases and J by 1 base, 8 bases remained unmatched. The DNA for the CDR3 is TGTGCCAGCACCAAACGGGGACAGGAGAACACCGGGGAGCTGTTTTTT. Translation gives CASTKRGQENTGELFF.

The chain carries TRBV7-8 and TRBJ2-1, with 8 positions matching TRBD1. CDR1 and CDR2 from the germline V gene are SGHVS and FQNEAQ. This CDR3 is 12 amino acids long. The J segment lost 13 bases and the V segment lost 6 bases, leaving 8 bases of the junction unmatched. The CDR3 DNA reads TGTGCCAGCAGGGTCCCGGGACAGGTTCAGTTCTTC. This gives the protein CASRVPGQVQFF.

A note on this clonotype: Since a much larger clone is just one base distant, this may be a read error. The V and J genes are TRBV12-3 or TRBV12-4 and TRBJ2-5; D remains ambiguous. The CDR3 extends over 13 amino acids. CDR3 coding DNA: TGTGCCAGCAGTTTGACGGACCGAGAGGCCCAGTACTTC. Amino acid sequence: CASSLTDREAQYF.

This sequence joins TRBV7-2 and TRBJ2-3; a weak D match, TRBD2 (6 bases). The CDR3 is 16 amino acids. V was cut by 3 bases and J by 11 bases, with 24 bases left in between. Per germline, CDR1 SGHTA and CDR2 FQGNSA. CDR3 nucleotides: TGTGCCAGCAGCTTTATAGGCAAAGCGGGCTACAATGAGCAGTATTTT. It is translated as CASSFIGKAGYNEQYF.

Comments on this clonotype: A much more abundant neighbour one base away suggests this may be a read error. The chain recombines TRBV6-5 with TRBJ2-3; D remains ambiguous. Germline CDR1 is MNHEY and CDR2 is SVGAGI. There are 15 residues in the CDR3. This CDR3 reads CASSHSNVEIDTQYF. Written as DNA, the CDR3 is TGTGCCAGCAGTCACTCGAACGTCGAGATAGATACGCAGTATTTT.

V and J are TRBV20-1 and TRBJ2-5, with 9 positions matching TRBD2. Germline-derived CDR1 and CDR2 are DFQATT and SNEGSKA (reference sequence). There are 15 residues in the CDR3. The ends lost 6 bases at V and 2 bases at J; junction bases unmatched: 10. This CDR3 reads CSAGLAGLPQETQYF. The CDR3 bases are TGCAGTGCGGGGCTAGCGGGACTACCACAAGAGACCCAGTACTTC.

The rearrangement uses TRBV4-1 and TRBJ2-3, with 14 bases aligning to TRBD2. J was trimmed by 2 bases and V by 0 bases; bases with no gene match: 10. CDR1 MGHRA and CDR2 YSYEKL come from the germline V gene. The CDR3 contains 20 residues. The CDR3 bases are TGCGCCAGCAGCCAAGATAGGGGACTAGCGGGAGTGGACCCCACAGATACGCAGTATTTT. It translates to CASSQDRGLAGVDPTDTQYF.

This clonotype was counted at least ten times. V usage is TRBV5-1 and J usage is TRBJ2-3, with no clear D. CDR1 SGHRS and CDR2 YFSETQ come from the germline V gene. The V end was cut by 5 bases, the J end by 0 bases, with 7 bases between. There are 13 residues in the CDR3. Here the CDR3 DNA reads TGCGCCAGCAGGTTACCAAGCACAGATACGCAGTATTTT. Its protein is CASRLPSTDTQYF.

This clonotype was observed many times. A junction boundary mismatches the germline segment, possibly from a read error. The rearrangement links TRBV7-7 to TRBJ2-5; D is possibly TRBD1 (6 bases). The CDR3 covers 14 residues. CDR1 SSHAT and CDR2 FNYEAQ come from the germline V gene (reference sequence). The CDR3, as DNA: TGTGCTAGCAGCCCCTTCGACAGGAAAGAGACCCAGTACTTC. Translated: CASSPFDRKETQYF. Filled out from reference TRBV7-7 and TRBJ2-5, the complete variable domain reads GAGVSQSPRYKVTKRGQDVTLRCDPISSHATLYWYQQALGQGPEFLTYFNYEAQPDKSGLPSDRFSAERPEGSISTLTIQRTEQRDSAMYRCASSPFDRKETQYFGPGTRLLVL.

This clonotype was recorded a few times. Its ends do not fully match the called genes, so a read error is possible. The chain joins TRBV6-6 to TRBJ2-3; D is undetermined. CDR1 MNHNY and CDR2 SVGAGI come from the germline V gene (reference sequence). The CDR3 loop spans 14 amino acids. The CDR3 reads CASSHSKSTDTQYF. The CDR3 DNA sequence: TGTGCCAGCAGTCACTCGAAGAGCACAGATACGCAGTATTTT.

This clonotype was detected many times. Given a much more abundant clone one base away, this may be a read error. The CDR3 carries no conserved terminal phenylalanine or tryptophan, so it likely arises from a read error. The gene calls are TRBV20-1 and TRBJ2-5; TRBD1 is a possible D gene (5 bases). This CDR3 comprises 12 residues. CDR1 and CDR2 (germline): DFQATT, SNEGSKA (reference sequence). The V end was cut by 5 bases, the J end by 5 bases, with 12 bases between. The CDR3 region has the DNA TGCAGTGCTTCAAGGGGTTTTGAGACCCAGTACATC. Translation: CSASRGFETQYI.

This clonotype was seen ten or more times. This chain connects TRBV20-1 to TRBJ1-6; D remains unclear. CDR1 and CDR2 from the germline V gene are DFQATT and SNEGSKA (reference sequence). V lost 0 bases to trimming and J lost 3 bases, with 12 bases between them. The CDR3 is 16 amino acids. This CDR3 is CSARDFSLGYNSPLHF. CDR3 coding DNA: TGCAGTGCTAGAGATTTCTCCTTGGGCTATAATTCACCCCTCCACTTT.